This TCR beta chain was observed in a study of cytomegalovirus exposure and HLA in healthy donors. Study-level findings and limits: CMV serostatus was the only immune exposure information that was available.

In germline, CDR1 is MDHEN, CDR2 SYDVKM. The V gene lost 5 bases and the J gene lost 11 bases, with 27 bases spanning the gap. CDR3 length equals 16 residues. Regarding this clone: Antigen: not known.

This PCR relied on a set of 60 Vbeta primers and 13 Jbeta primers. This table comes from immunoSEQ multiplex PCR, and its TCRdb copy is limited to in-frame clones, with some not included. There are around 200,000 clones in the sample, with 0.9% to 1.4% held by the top ten. The rearrangement uses TRBV28 and TRBJ2-5; a possible D gene is TRBD2 (6 bases). This receptor was identified in a girl aged 2-10 years in good health and CMV-seropositive. The sequencing input was PBMCs. DNA of the CDR3: TGTGCCAGCAGTAGTGAAGGGGTGCCGGGACTCCTTGAGCAGTACTTC. This sequence encodes CASSSEGVPGLLEQYF. The full variable domain, in which reference TRBV28 and TRBJ2-5 provide the parts outside the CDR3, is DVKVTQSSRYLVKRTGEKVFLECVQDMDHENMFWYRQDPGLGLRLIYFSYDVKMKEKGDIPEGYSVSREKKERFSLILESASTNQTSMYLCASSSEGVPGLLEQYFGPGTRLLVL.